The next 19 T cell receptor beta chains were all read from a single sample in a study of blood T cell repertoires in COVID-19. Here immunoSEQ multiplex PCR was the method, and the copy in TCRdb shows in-frame clones only, minus some. The repertoire has roughly 92,000 clones, 80% to 90% of them found once; the top ten carry 4.5% to 5.5%. Input material: peripheral blood. The receptors were gathered from a woman aged 80 or over with acute or convalescent COVID-19.

This chain connects TRBV28 to TRBJ2-7, with TRBD1 as a possible D gene (6 bases). Germline V lookup: CDR1 MDHEN, CDR2 SYDVKM. V was shortened by 0 bases and J by 1 base, with 10 bases between the two germline ends. The CDR3 loop spans 15 amino acids. The CDR3 loop is CASSLWGTLSYEQYF. Written as DNA, the CDR3 is TGTGCCAGCAGTTTATGGGGGACACTATCCTACGAGCAGTACTTC. The full variable domain, its missing parts supplied by reference TRBV28 and TRBJ2-7, is DVKVTQSSRYLVKRTGEKVFLECVQDMDHENMFWYRQDPGLGLRLIYFSYDVKMKEKGDIPEGYSVSREKKERFSLILESASTNQTSMYLCASSLWGTLSYEQYFGPGTRLTVT.

This sequence joins TRBV5-1 and TRBJ1-2; 7 nucleotides line up with TRBD1. V lost 4 bases to trimming and J lost 4 bases; unmatched junction nucleotides: 7. Germline V gene sequence: CDR1 SGHRS, CDR2 YFSETQ. The CDR3 extends over 14 amino acids. The CDR3 here is CASSPEQGSYGYTF. CDR3 nucleotide sequence: TGCGCCAGCAGCCCTGAACAGGGGTCCTATGGCTACACCTTC. Combining the CDR3 with reference TRBV5-1 and TRBJ1-2 gives the whole variable domain KAGVTQTPRYLIKTRGQQVTLSCSPISGHRSVSWYQQTPGQGLQFLFEYFSETQRNKGNFPGRFSGRQFSNSRSEMNVSTLELGDSALYLCASSPEQGSYGYTFGSGTRLTVV.

V gene TRBV6-4 combines with J gene TRBJ2-3; tentatively, D is TRBD1 (6 bases). The CDR3 contains 13 residues. V lost 4 bases and J lost 1, with 6 bases in between. Germline V gene data show CDR1 as MRHNA and CDR2 as SNTAGT. The CDR3 region is CASSGQGTDTQYF. CDR3 nucleotide sequence: TGTGCCAGCAGTGGACAGGGCACAGATACGCAGTATTTT.

The chain employs TRBV30 and TRBJ2-3; 8 nucleotides line up with TRBD1. From germline, CDR1 is GTSNPN and CDR2 SVGIG (reference sequence). V lost 1 base to trimming and J lost 8 bases; unmatched junction nucleotides: 14. The length of the CDR3 is 16 residues. The CDR3 DNA follows: TGTGCCTGGAGTGCCGGGACAGGCCTCGTAGATCGTACGCAGTATTTT. The encoded protein is CAWSAGTGLVDRTQYF.

For the CDR3, the DNA is TGTGCCAGCAGTGGGCCGGGGGGAAGGGGCACTGAAGCTTTCTTT. Protein sequence: CASSGPGGRGTEAFF. The chain couples TRBV2 to TRBJ1-1, with D tentatively TRBD1 (5 bases). Germline assignment: CDR1 SNHLY and CDR2 FYNNEI. Trimming took off 4 bases at V and 4 bases at J, with 16 bases between the two ends. CDR3 length: 15 amino acids.

The V gene is TRBV19, the J gene TRBJ1-1, with D unresolved. The germline CDR1 and CDR2 sequences are LNHDA and SQIVND (reference sequence). Trimming stripped 2 bases from V and 4 bases from J, with 11 bases between. The CDR3 is 14 amino acids. The chain's CDR3 is CASSIRSAGTEAFF. The CDR3 bases are TGTGCCAGTAGTATACGTTCGGCGGGCACTGAAGCTTTCTTT.

This chain links TRBV6-5 with TRBJ1-6; TRBD1 aligns across 9 bases. Trimming at V came to 7 bases and at J to 8 bases, leaving 3 bases not matched to a gene. The CDR3 is 13 residues long. Germline-derived CDR1 and CDR2 are MNHEY and SVGAGI. The CDR3 sequence: CASKGQGYSPLHF. In DNA form, the CDR3 reads TGTGCCAGCAAGGGACAGGGTTATTCACCCCTCCACTTT.

The chain joins TRBV3-1 (or the pseudogene TRBV3-2) to TRBJ1-1, with D unresolved. Per the germline V gene, CDR1 is LGHDT and CDR2 is YNNKEL (reference sequence). The CDR3 is 13 amino acids. V lost 1 base and J lost 4, with 7 bases in between. For the CDR3, the DNA is TGTGCCAGCAGCCAAGTAGGAGGCACTGAAGCTTTCTTT. Translated: CASSQVGGTEAFF.

J is TRBJ1-2 and V is TRBV5-1, with 8 bases aligning to TRBD1. Trimming at V came to 0 bases and at J to 7 bases, leaving 8 bases not matched to a gene. This CDR3 has 15 amino acids. The V gene's germline CDR1 is SGHRS and CDR2 YFSETQ. The CDR3 region is CASSLEGQGLGGYTF. In nucleotides, the CDR3 is TGCGCCAGCAGCTTGGAAGGACAGGGATTAGGTGGCTACACCTTC.

The rearrangement links TRBV19 to TRBJ1-3; possibly TRBD1 for D (6 bases). V lost 10 bases and J lost 1, with 8 bases in between. Germline assignment: CDR1 LNHDA and CDR2 SQIVND (reference sequence). The CDR3 is made up of 12 amino acids. CDR3 region: CATGQSGNTIYF. The CDR3 region has the DNA TGTGCCACCGGACAGTCTGGAAACACCATATATTTT.

The V gene is TRBV30, the J gene TRBJ2-5; the D gene is possibly TRBD2 (6 bases). Germline V gene lookup returns CDR1 GTSNPN and CDR2 SVGIG (reference sequence). Deletions cut 2 bases from V and 7 bases from J, with 14 bases between. The CDR3 has 13 residues. The DNA of the CDR3 is TGTGCCTGGAGTTGGGCCGGAGGGGTGACCCAGTACTTC. As protein: CAWSWAGGVTQYF.

The rearrangement uses TRBV5-6 and TRBJ2-6, with no clear D. The V gene lost 1 base and the J gene lost 5 bases, with 13 bases spanning the gap. The CDR3 sequence is 16 residues long. Germline values: CDR1 SGHDT, CDR2 YYEEEE. The CDR3 here is CASSLRGVNWANVLTF. For the CDR3, the DNA is TGTGCCAGCAGCTTGAGAGGTGTTAACTGGGCCAACGTCCTGACTTTC.

The chain is built from TRBV7-9 and TRBJ1-1, with no clear D. Germline CDR1 SEHNR, CDR2 FQNEAQ (reference sequence). Trimming removed 5 bases from V and 0 bases from J, with 10 bases in between. This CDR3 is built from 14 residues. The CDR3 nucleotides read TGTGCCAGCAGCCCGTTCCTCCTGAACACTGAAGCTTTCTTT. Its translation: CASSPFLLNTEAFF. The full variable domain, with the rest looked up from reference TRBV7-9 and TRBJ1-1, is DTGVSQNPRHKITKRGQNVTFRCDPISEHNRLYWYRQTLGQGPEFLTYFQNEAQLEKSRLLSDRFSAERPKGSFSTLEIQRTEQGDSAMYLCASSPFLLNTEAFFGQGTRLTVV.

This rearrangement joins TRBV15 to TRBJ1-5; no reliable D call. This CDR3 is built from 14 residues. Germline CDR1 and CDR2: LNHNV and YYDKDF (reference sequence). Trimming left V 6 bases short and J 3 bases short, with 12 bases between. The DNA for the CDR3 is TGTGCCACCAGGCCCGAGGTCCCCAATCAGCCCCAGCATTTT. Translating gives CATRPEVPNQPQHF.

V usage is TRBV19 and J usage is TRBJ2-2; D remains unclear. Germline-derived CDR1 and CDR2 are LNHDA and SQIVND (reference sequence). The length of the CDR3 is 13 residues. The V gene lost 7 bases and the J gene lost 3 bases, with 9 bases spanning the gap. The CDR3 sequence: CASTVTHTGELFF. CDR3 bases: TGTGCCAGTACGGTGACTCACACCGGGGAGCTGTTTTTT.

The chain recombines TRBV4-3 with TRBJ1-2, with 9 bases that match TRBD1. Germline CDR1 and CDR2: LGHNA and YSLEER. V shed 1 base, J shed 8 bases, and the junction held 5 bases outside the gene matches. The CDR3 consists of 14 residues. In DNA form, the CDR3 reads TGCGCCAGCAGCCAAGGGACAGGGGTAGGAGGCTACACCTTC. Translating gives CASSQGTGVGGYTF.

V and J are TRBV7-2 and TRBJ1-5, with 8 bases lining up with TRBD1. This CDR3 has 16 residues. Losses at the gene ends were 5 bases for V and 7 bases for J; bases not matched to a gene: 13. CDR1 SGHTA and CDR2 FQGNSA come from the germline V gene. The CDR3 DNA follows: TGTGCCAGCAGCCCCGGACAGGGTGGCTCAAGACAGCCCCAGCATTTT. Translating gives CASSPGQGGSRQPQHF.

The gene calls are TRBV29-1 and TRBJ2-5; D is possibly TRBD2 (7 bases). There are 12 residues in the CDR3. Germline CDR1 and CDR2: SQVTM and ANQGSEA. V dropped 4 bases and J dropped 4 bases, with 10 bases sitting between them. CDR3 amino acids: CSVVGGPETQYF. In DNA form, the CDR3 reads TGCAGCGTTGTGGGGGGGCCAGAGACCCAGTACTTC.

V usage is TRBV12-5 and J usage is TRBJ2-1, with D perhaps matching TRBD2 (5 bases). The ends were cut back, 5 bases at V and 5 bases at J, with 13 bases in the middle. Germline CDR1 reads LGHNT; CDR2 reads FRNRAP. The CDR3 length is 14 residues. The CDR3 nucleotides are TGTGCTAGTGGTCCTCCCGGACTCGACAATGAGCAGTTCTTC. Translated: CASGPPGLDNEQFF. Together with reference TRBV12-5 and TRBJ2-1, the CDR3 gives the full variable domain: DARVTQTPRHKVTEMGQEVTMRCQPILGHNTVFWYRQTMMQGLELLAYFRNRAPLDDSGMPKDRFSAEMPDATLATLKIQPSEPRDSAVYFCASGPPGLDNEQFFGPGTRLTVL.